Each of the 13 T cell receptor beta chains below was sequenced from the same sample in a study of technical replicates of blood from several donors. Using immunoSEQ multiplex PCR, the repertoire was profiled, and TCRdb retains in-frame clones only, with some absent. The sample gives 45,000 to 65,000 clones, 90% to 95% of which show up once; just over 3% is in the top ten. Material for sequencing was PBMCs. These receptors were collected from a human donor in good health. Some clones in this sample may be carry-over from other donors' samples.

V usage is TRBV4-1 and J usage is TRBJ2-3; no clear D. This CDR3 has 16 residues. Per germline, CDR1 MGHRA and CDR2 YSYEKL. V gave up 0 bases and J gave up 0 bases, with 10 bases separating them. As DNA, the CDR3 is TGCGCCAGCAGCCAAGAATCAGCGCACAGCACAGATACGCAGTATTTT. Its protein is CASSQESAHSTDTQYF.

The chain has TRBV9 and TRBJ2-7, with 12 bases identical to TRBD1. CDR3 length equals 15 residues. V was pared by 3 bases and J by 6 bases, with 7 bases of the junction left unmatched. CDR1 and CDR2 from the germline V gene are SGDLS and YYNGEE. Here the CDR3 DNA reads TGTGCCAGCAGCGGAGACGGGACAGGGGGCCGCGAGCAGTACTTC. It translates to CASSGDGTGGREQYF. Looking up the rest from reference TRBV9 and TRBJ2-7 gives the full variable domain: DSGVTQTPKHLITATGQRVTLRCSPRSGDLSVYWYQQSLDQGLQFLIQYYNGEERAKGNILERFSAQQFPDLHSELNLSSLELGDSALYFCASSGDGTGGREQYFGPGTRLTVT.

The chain joins TRBV4-2 to TRBJ2-7; 7 nucleotides match TRBD2. CDR3 length equals 16 residues. The V gene's germline CDR1 is LGHNA and CDR2 YNFKEQ. V was clipped by 0 bases and J by 3 bases; unmatched bases: 8. The CDR3 loop reads CASSQDLTSSNYEQYF. The CDR3 DNA is TGTGCCAGCAGCCAAGATCTGACTAGCTCGAACTACGAGCAGTACTTC.

This chain connects TRBV4-2 to TRBJ2-4, with D perhaps matching TRBD2 (6 bases). This CDR3 is built from 16 residues. The ends were cut back, 0 bases at V and 7 bases at J, with 16 bases in the middle. CDR1 and CDR2 (germline): LGHNA, YNFKEQ. DNA of the CDR3: TGTGCCAGCAGCCAAGATCGAGTAGTGGGGGGTAACATTCAGTACTTC. The encoded protein is CASSQDRVVGGNIQYF.

The CDR3: CASSSTEFWDTQYF. The CDR3 coding sequence is TGTGCCAGCAGTTCCACAGAGTTTTGGGATACGCAGTATTTT. The chain uses TRBV27 and TRBJ2-3; D is unresolved. This CDR3 is 14 amino acids long. Trimming removed 4 bases from V and 6 bases from J, with 14 bases in between. Per germline, CDR1 MNHEY and CDR2 SMNVEV (reference sequence).

This chain connects TRBV6-1 to TRBJ2-5; 9 bases map to TRBD2. The J segment lost 6 bases and the V segment lost 1 base, leaving 9 bases of the junction unmatched. CDR3 size: 16 residues. The germline CDR1 and CDR2 sequences are MNHNS and SASEGT. The CDR3 loop is CASSEGDQPSGKTQYF. The CDR3, as DNA: TGTGCCAGCAGTGAAGGAGATCAACCTAGCGGGAAGACCCAGTACTTC.

The V call is TRBV12-5, the J call TRBJ2-7; 14 nucleotides match TRBD2. This CDR3 spans 18 amino acids. Trimming at V came to 0 bases and at J to 7 bases, leaving 11 bases not matched to a gene. The germline gives CDR1 LGHNT, CDR2 FRNRAP. DNA for the CDR3: TGTGCTAGTGGTTTGGTCTCTGGACTAGCGGGAGGTCTAGGAGAGCAGTACTTC. This translates into CASGLVSGLAGGLGEQYF.

The J gene is TRBJ2-1, the V gene TRBV10-3, with D maybe TRBD1 (7 bases). Trimming shortened V by 10 bases and J by 8 bases, and 18 bases separated the two germline ends. The germline gives CDR1 ENHRY, CDR2 SYGVKD. The CDR3 totals 13 residues. In DNA, the CDR3 is TGTGCCACCCAGGGGGAGGCCTCGGATGAGCAGTTCTTC. Protein sequence: CATQGEASDEQFF.

V and J are TRBV4-3 and TRBJ2-7; a possible D gene is TRBD1 (5 bases). V lost 0 bases, J lost 2 bases, and 11 bases lay in between. This CDR3 has 15 residues. CDR1 is LGHNA, CDR2 YSLEER, per germline. The CDR3 sequence is CASSQDGASTYEQYF. As DNA, the CDR3 is TGCGCCAGCAGCCAAGATGGGGCCAGTACCTACGAGCAGTACTTC.

The chain has TRBV2 and TRBJ2-1, with a tentative D call TRBD1 (7 bases). The CDR3 runs 14 residues. Germline-derived CDR1 and CDR2 are SNHLY and FYNNEI. Between the trimmed V and J ends, which lost 6 bases and 9 bases, there was a span of 18 bases. The CDR3 DNA reads TGTGCCAGCAGAGGACCCAGGGGGGATGGTGAGCAGTTCTTC. Protein: CASRGPRGDGEQFF.

The chain joins TRBV5-4 to TRBJ2-1, with D unclear. This CDR3 has 14 residues. Trimming stripped 4 bases from V and 0 bases from J, with 8 bases between. Germline CDR1 reads SGHNT; CDR2 reads YYREEE (reference sequence). CDR3 sequence: CASSARSSYNEQFF. CDR3 in DNA: TGTGCCAGCAGCGCTAGGAGCTCCTACAATGAGCAGTTCTTC. The whole variable domain, filled in from reference TRBV5-4 and TRBJ2-1, reads ETGVTQSPTHLIKTRGQQVTLRCSSQSGHNTVSWYQQALGQGPQFIFQYYREEENGRGNFPPRFSGLQFPNYSSELNVNALELDDSALYLCASSARSSYNEQFFGPGTRLTVL.

This clone was detected only once. V usage is TRBV14 and J usage is TRBJ2-3; the match to TRBD2 covers 10 bases. CDR1 SGHDN and CDR2 FVKESK come from the germline V gene. V gave up 6 bases and J gave up 3 bases; unmatched junction bases: 6. The CDR3 is 15 residues long. CDR3 residues: CASRLTSGVTDTQYF. In DNA, the CDR3 is TGTGCCAGCAGACTCACTAGCGGGGTTACAGATACGCAGTATTTT.

The chain joins TRBV19 to TRBJ1-6; the D gene is possibly TRBD1 (6 bases). The V gene's germline CDR1 is LNHDA and CDR2 SQIVND (reference sequence). V was clipped by 10 bases and J by 6 bases, with 13 bases between them. The CDR3 length is 13 residues. The CDR3 region has the DNA TGTGCCACTAAGGGACAACCTAATTCACCCCTCCACTTT. Translating gives CATKGQPNSPLHF.